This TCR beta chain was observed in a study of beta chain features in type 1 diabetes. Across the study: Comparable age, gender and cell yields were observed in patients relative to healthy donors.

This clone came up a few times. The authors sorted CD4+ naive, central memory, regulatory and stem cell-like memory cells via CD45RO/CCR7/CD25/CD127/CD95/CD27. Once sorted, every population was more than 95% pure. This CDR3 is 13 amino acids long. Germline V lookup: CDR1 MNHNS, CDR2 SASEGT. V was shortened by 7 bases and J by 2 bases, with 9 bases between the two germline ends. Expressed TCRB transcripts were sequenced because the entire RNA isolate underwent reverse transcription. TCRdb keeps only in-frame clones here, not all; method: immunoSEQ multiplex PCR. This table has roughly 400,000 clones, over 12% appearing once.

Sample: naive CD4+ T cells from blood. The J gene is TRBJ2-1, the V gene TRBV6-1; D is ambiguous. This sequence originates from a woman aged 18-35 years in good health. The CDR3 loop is CASTPGPYNEQFF. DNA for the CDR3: TGTGCCAGCACTCCTGGGCCCTACAATGAGCAGTTCTTC.